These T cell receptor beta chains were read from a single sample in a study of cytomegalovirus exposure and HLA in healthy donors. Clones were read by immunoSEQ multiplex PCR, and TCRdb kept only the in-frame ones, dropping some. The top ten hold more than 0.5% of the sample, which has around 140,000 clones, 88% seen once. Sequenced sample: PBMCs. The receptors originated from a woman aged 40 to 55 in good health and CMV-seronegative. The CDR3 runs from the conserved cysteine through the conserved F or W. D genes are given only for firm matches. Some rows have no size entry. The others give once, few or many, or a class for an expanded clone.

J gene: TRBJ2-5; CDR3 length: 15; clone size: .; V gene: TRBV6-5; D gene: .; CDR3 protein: CASSRQWGVQETQYF; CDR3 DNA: TGTGCCAGCAGCCGACAGTGGGGGGTTCAGGAGACCCAGTACTTC
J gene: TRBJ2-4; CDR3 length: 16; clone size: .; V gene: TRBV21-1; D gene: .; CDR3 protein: CASSKVRLEAKNIQYF; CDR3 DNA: TGTGCCAGCAGCAAGGTTCGCCTCGAGGCCAAAAACATTCAGTACTTC
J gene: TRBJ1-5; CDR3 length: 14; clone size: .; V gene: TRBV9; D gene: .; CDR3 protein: CASSVGGGNQPQHF; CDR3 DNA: TGTGCCAGCAGCGTCGGGGGGGGGAATCAGCCCCAGCATTTT
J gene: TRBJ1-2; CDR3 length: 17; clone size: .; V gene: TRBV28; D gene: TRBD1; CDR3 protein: CASSVPGTGGSYYGYTF; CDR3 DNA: TGTGCCAGCAGTGTACCCGGGACAGGGGGGTCTTACTATGGCTACACCTTC
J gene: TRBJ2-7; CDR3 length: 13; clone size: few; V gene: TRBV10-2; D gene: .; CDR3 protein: CASSGQPGLEQYF; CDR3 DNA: TGCGCCAGCAGTGGCCAGCCGGGTCTCGAGCAGTACTTC
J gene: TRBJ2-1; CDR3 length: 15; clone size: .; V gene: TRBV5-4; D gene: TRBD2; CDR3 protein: CASSLLAGVGGEQFF; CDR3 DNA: TGTGCCAGCAGCTTGTTAGCGGGAGTCGGCGGGGAGCAGTTCTTC
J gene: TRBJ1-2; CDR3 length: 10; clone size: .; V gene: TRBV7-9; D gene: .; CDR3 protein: CASSFNSYTF; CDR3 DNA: TGTGCCAGCAGTTTTAATAGCTACACCTTC
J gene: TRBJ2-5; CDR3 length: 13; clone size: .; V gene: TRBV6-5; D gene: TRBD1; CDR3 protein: CASRPTGGETQYF; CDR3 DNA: TGTGCCAGCAGGCCGACAGGGGGGGAGACCCAGTACTTC
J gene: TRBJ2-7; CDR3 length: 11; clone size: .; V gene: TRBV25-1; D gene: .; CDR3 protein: CASSDRDEQYF; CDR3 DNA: TGTGCCAGCAGTGACCGGGACGAGCAGTACTTC
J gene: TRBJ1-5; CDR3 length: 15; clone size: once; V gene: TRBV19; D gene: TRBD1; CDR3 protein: CASSIASWGTVWRHF; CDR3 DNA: TGTGCCAGTAGTATAGCATCTTGGGGGACAGTATGGCGGCATTTT
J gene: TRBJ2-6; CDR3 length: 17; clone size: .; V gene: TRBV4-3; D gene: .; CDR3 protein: CASSQGGWGAGANVLTF; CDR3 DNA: TGCGCCAGCAGCCAAGGTGGGTGGGGAGCTGGGGCCAACGTCCTGACTTTC
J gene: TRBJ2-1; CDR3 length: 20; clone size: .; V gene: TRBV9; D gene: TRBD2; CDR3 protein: CASSVGGGLAGLSSYNEQFF; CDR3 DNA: TGTGCCAGCAGCGTAGGAGGGGGACTAGCGGGCCTAAGCTCCTACAATGAGCAGTTCTTC
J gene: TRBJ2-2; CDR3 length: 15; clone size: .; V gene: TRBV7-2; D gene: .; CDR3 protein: CASSLGQGGSGELFF; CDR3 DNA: TGTGCCAGCAGCTTAGGGCAGGGGGGATCCGGGGAGCTGTTTTTT
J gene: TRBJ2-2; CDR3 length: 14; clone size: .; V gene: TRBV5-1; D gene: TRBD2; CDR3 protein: CASSNSGRTGELFF; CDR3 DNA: TGCGCCAGCAGTAATAGCGGGAGGACCGGGGAGCTGTTTTTT
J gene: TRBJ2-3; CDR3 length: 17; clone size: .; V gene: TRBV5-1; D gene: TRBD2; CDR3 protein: CASRKERLAGETDTQYF; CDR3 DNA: TGCGCCAGCCGTAAAGAAAGACTAGCGGGAGAAACAGATACGCAGTATTTT
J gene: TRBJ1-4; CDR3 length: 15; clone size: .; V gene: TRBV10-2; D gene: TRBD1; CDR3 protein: CASSEGTGVHEKLFF; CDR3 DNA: TGCGCCAGCAGTGAGGGCACAGGGGTGCATGAAAAACTGTTTTTT
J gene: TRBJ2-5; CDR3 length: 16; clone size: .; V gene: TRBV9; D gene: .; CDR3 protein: CASSAGTSGIGETQYF; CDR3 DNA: TGTGCCAGCAGCGCCGGGACTTCCGGCATTGGAGAGACCCAGTACTTC
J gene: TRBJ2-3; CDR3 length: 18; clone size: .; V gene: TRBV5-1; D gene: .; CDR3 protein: CASSPLKEFAASTDTQYF; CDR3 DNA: TGCGCCAGCAGCCCGTTGAAAGAATTCGCGGCTAGCACAGATACGCAGTATTTT
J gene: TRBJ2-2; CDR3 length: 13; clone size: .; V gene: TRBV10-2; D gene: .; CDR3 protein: CASRDRNTGELFF; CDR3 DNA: TGCGCCAGCAGGGACAGGAACACCGGGGAGCTGTTTTTT
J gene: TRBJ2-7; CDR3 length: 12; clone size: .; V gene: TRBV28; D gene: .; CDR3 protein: CASSLSQNEQYF; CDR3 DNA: TGTGCCAGCAGTTTATCACAGAACGAGCAGTACTTC
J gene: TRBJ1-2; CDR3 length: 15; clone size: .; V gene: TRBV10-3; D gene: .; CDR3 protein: CAINNRGETNYGYTF; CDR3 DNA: TGTGCCATCAACAATCGGGGGGAGACTAACTATGGCTACACCTTC
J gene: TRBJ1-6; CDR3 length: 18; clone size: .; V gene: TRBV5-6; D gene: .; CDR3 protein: CASSLATSNTGRNSPLHF; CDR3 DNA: TGTGCCAGCAGCTTGGCCACTTCGAATACGGGGAGAAATTCACCCCTCCACTTT
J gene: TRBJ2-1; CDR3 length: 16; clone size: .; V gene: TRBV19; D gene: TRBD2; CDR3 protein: CASSGLAGGGITEQFF; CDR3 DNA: TGTGCCAGTAGTGGACTAGCGGGCGGGGGGATCACTGAGCAGTTCTTC
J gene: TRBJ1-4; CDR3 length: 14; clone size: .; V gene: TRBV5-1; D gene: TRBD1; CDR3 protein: CASSRTGPNEKLFF; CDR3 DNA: TGCGCCAGCAGCCGGACAGGGCCTAATGAAAAACTGTTTTTT
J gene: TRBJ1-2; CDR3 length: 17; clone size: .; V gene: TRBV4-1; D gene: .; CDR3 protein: CASSHVLTGPLGKGYTF; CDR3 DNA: TGCGCCAGCAGCCACGTCCTAACAGGTCCCTTGGGTAAAGGCTACACCTTC
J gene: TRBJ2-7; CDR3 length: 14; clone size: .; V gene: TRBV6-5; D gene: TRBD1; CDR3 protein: CASSPGGWKGEQYF; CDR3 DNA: TGTGCCAGCAGCCCAGGGGGCTGGAAGGGCGAGCAGTACTTC
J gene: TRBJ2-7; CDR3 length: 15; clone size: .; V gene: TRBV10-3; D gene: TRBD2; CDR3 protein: CAISEGVSGVYEQYF; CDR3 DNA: TGTGCCATCAGTGAGGGGGTTAGCGGGGTCTACGAGCAGTACTTC
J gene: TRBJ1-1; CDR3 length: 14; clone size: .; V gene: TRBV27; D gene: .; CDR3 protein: CASSLRLGGTEAFF; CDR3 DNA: TGTGCCAGCAGTTTACGACTCGGGGGTACTGAAGCTTTCTTT
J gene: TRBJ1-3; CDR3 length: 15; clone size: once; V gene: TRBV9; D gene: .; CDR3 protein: CASSALTASGNTIYF; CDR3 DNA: TGTGCCAGCAGCGCATTGACAGCCTCTGGAAACACCATATATTTT
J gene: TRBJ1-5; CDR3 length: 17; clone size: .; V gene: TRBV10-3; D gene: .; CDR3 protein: CAISESAQGRGNQPQHF; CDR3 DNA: TGTGCCATCAGTGAGTCGGCGCAGGGTCGGGGCAATCAGCCCCAGCATTTT
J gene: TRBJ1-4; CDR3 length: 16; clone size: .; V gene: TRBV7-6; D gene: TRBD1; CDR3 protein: CASSPLDRGLGEKLFF; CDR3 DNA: TGTGCCAGCAGCCCTTTGGACAGGGGGCTTGGTGAAAAACTGTTTTTT
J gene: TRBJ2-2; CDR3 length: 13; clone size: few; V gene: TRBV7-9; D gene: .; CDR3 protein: CASSLLGPGELFF; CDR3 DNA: TGTGCCAGCAGCCTCTTGGGCCCCGGGGAGCTGTTTTTT
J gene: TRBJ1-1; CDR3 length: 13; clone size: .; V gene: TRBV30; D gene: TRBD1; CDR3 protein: CAWSGTGWTEAFF; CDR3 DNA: TGTGCCTGGAGTGGGACAGGGTGGACTGAAGCTTTCTTT
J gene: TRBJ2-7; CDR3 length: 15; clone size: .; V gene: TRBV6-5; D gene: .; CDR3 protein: CASRPEGGQTYEQYF; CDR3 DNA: TGTGCCAGCAGGCCCGAGGGTGGACAGACCTACGAGCAATACTTC
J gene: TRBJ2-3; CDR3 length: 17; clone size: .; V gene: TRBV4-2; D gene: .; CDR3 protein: CASSQGAGPAGTDTQYF; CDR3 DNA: TGTGCCAGCAGCCAAGGGGCGGGACCGGCAGGCACAGATACGCAGTATTTT
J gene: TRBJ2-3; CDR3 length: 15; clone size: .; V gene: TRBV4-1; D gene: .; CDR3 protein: CASSPRDQGGDTQYF; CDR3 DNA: TGCGCCAGCAGCCCCCGGGACCAGGGAGGAGATACGCAGTATTTT
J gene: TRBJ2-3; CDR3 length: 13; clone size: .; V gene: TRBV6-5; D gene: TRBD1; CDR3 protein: CASSQGARGTQYF; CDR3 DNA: TGTGCCAGCAGTCAGGGGGCAAGGGGTACGCAGTATTTT
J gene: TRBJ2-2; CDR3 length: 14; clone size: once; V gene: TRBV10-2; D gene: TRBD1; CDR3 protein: CASRRTGSAGELFF; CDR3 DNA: TGCGCCAGCAGAAGGACAGGGTCGGCCGGGGAGCTGTTTTTT
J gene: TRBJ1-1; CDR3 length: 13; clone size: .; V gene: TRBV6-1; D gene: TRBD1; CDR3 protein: CASSPQGIPQAFF; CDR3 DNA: TGTGCCAGCAGCCCACAGGGGATCCCACAAGCTTTCTTT
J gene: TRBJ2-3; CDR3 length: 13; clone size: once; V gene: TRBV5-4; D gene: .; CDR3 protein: CASSFETADTQYF; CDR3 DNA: TGTGCCAGCAGCTTTGAGACAGCAGATACGCAGTATTTT
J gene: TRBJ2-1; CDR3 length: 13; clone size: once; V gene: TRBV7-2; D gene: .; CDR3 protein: CASSLMAGDEQFF; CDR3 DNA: TGTGCCAGCAGCTTAATGGCCGGGGATGAGCAGTTCTTC
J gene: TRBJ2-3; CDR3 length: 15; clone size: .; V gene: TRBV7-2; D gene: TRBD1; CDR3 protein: CASSSRQGASDTQYF; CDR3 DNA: TGTGCCAGCAGCTCCCGACAGGGGGCCTCAGATACGCAGTATTTT
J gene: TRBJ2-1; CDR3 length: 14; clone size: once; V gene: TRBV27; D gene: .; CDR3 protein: CASSPLGLGNEQFF; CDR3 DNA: TGTGCCAGCAGTCCACTAGGGTTGGGCAATGAGCAGTTCTTC
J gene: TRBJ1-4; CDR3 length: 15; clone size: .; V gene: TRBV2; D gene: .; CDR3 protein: CASSLQQGTNEKLFF; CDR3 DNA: TGTGCCAGCAGCCTCCAACAGGGAACTAATGAAAAACTGTTTTTT
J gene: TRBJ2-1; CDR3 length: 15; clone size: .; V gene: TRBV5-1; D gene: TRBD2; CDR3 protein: CASSFRLAGSPEQFF; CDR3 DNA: TGCGCCAGCAGCTTTCGACTAGCGGGCTCTCCTGAGCAGTTCTTC
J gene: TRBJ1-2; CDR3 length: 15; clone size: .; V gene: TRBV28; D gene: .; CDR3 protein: CASTSRGGAYYGYTF; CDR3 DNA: TGTGCCAGCACCTCTCGCGGGGGGGCCTACTATGGCTACACCTTC
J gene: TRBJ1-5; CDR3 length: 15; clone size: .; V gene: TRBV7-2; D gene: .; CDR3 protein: CASSPWTLSNQPQHF; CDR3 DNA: TGTGCCAGCAGCCCCTGGACACTTAGCAATCAGCCCCAGCATTTT
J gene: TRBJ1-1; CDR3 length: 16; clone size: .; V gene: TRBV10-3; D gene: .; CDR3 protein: CAISFAIQGPRTEAFF; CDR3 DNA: TGTGCCATCAGTTTTGCAATACAGGGCCCTCGGACTGAAGCTTTCTTT
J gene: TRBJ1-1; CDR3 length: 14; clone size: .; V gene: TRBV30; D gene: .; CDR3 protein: CAWSVTGANTEAFF; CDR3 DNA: TGTGCCTGGAGTGTAACAGGAGCAAACACTGAAGCTTTCTTT
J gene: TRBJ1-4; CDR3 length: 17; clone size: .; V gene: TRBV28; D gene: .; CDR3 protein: CASSLWEGRGTNEKLFF; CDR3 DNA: TGTGCCAGCAGTTTATGGGAGGGGCGGGGGACTAATGAAAAACTGTTTTTT
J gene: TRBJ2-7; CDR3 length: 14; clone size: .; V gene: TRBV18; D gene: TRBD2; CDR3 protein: CASSPTSGSYEQYF; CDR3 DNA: TGTGCCAGCTCACCGACTAGCGGGAGTTACGAGCAGTACTTC
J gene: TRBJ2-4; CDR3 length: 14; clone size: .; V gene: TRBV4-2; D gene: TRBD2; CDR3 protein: CASSATSGPSNEYF; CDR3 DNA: TGTGCCAGCAGCGCAACTAGCGGTCCGAGTAATGAGTACTTC
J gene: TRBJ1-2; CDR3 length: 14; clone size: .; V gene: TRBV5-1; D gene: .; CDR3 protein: CASSPSQGLGAYTF; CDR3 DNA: TGCGCCAGCAGCCCGTCACAGGGTCTGGGGGCCTACACCTTC